Listed below are T cell receptor beta chains from one sample, sequenced in a study of blood T cells in healthy people across ages. TCRdb processed the 5' RACE reads anew with MiXCR; each CDR3 protein has one entry. The data show hundreds of thousands of distinct CDR3 sequences, with less than 45% seen just once and 25% to 30% held by the top ten. Material for sequencing was blood. These receptors came from a man at least 80 years old in good health. Each CDR3 is given with its conserved first and last residue. The D gene is left open where the match is weak. Expanded clones get a size class; other rows say once, few or many, or leave the size out.

clone size	V gene	J gene	D gene	CDR3 DNA	CDR3 protein
.	TRBV20-1	TRBJ1-2	.	TGCAGTGCTAGAGACAGACAGGCAGAGGATGGCTACACCTTC	CSARDRQAEDGYTF
.	TRBV7-2	TRBJ2-1	TRBD2	TGTGCCAGCAGCTTAGCGGGAGGGCTCAGGTTAAATGAGCAGTTCTTC	CASSLAGGLRLNEQFF
few	TRBV28	TRBJ2-4	TRBD2	TGTGCCAGCATAGGGGGGACTAGCGGGAGTTGGAGCATTCAGTACTTC	CASIGGTSGSWSIQYF
.	TRBV9	TRBJ2-3	TRBD1	TGTGCCAGCAGCGTATCTCAGGGGGAGACAGATACGCAGTATTTT	CASSVSQGETDTQYF
.	TRBV5-6	TRBJ2-1	.	TGTGCCAGCAGCGTGCCCTTTAGCGGCAATGAGCAGTTCTTC	CASSVPFSGNEQFF
few	TRBV14	TRBJ1-1	.	TGTGCCAGCAGCCAGGACACAGTGAACACTGAAGCTTTCTTT	CASSQDTVNTEAFF
many	TRBV29-1	TRBJ2-5	TRBD2	TGCAGCGCATCCAGCGGGAGAGCCGGGGAGACCCAGTACTTC	CSASSGRAGETQYF
.	TRBV21-1	TRBJ1-5	.	TGTGCCAGCAGCAAAGGTTCAAGGGGTGATCAGCCCCAGCATTTT	CASSKGSRGDQPQHF
.	TRBV14	TRBJ1-2	TRBD1	TGTGCCAGCAGCCCCGGGACAGGAGTTAACTATGGCTACACCTTC	CASSPGTGVNYGYTF
.	TRBV7-2	TRBJ1-2	.	TGTGCCAGCAAAGATCAAGCGGGCTATGGCTACACCTTC	CASKDQAGYGYTF
.	TRBV6-1	TRBJ1-4	.	TGTGCCAGCAGAGTCGGACATCAACGTAATGAAAAACTGTTTTTT	CASRVGHQRNEKLFF
.	TRBV18	TRBJ2-7	TRBD1	TGTGCCAGCTCACCGGAACAGGGGCAATCCTACGAGCAGTACTTC	CASSPEQGQSYEQYF
few	TRBV7-2	TRBJ2-7	.	TGTGCCAGCAGCGGAGGGGGTCGGTACGAGCAGTACTTC	CASSGGGRYEQYF
.	TRBV15	TRBJ2-3	.	TGTGCCACCAGCGGGGGGTCTACGCAGTATTTT	CATSGGSTQYF
.	TRBV10-3	TRBJ1-3	.	TGTGCCATCAGTGAGAGTAACTCTGGAAACACCATATATTTT	CAISESNSGNTIYF
.	TRBV3-1	TRBJ2-6	.	TGTGCCAGCAGCCAAGACCCTAGCCCTGGGGCCAACGTCCTGACTTTC	CASSQDPSPGANVLTF
.	TRBV27	TRBJ2-1	TRBD1	TGTGCCAGCAGTATGACAGGGAAAACTAATGAGCAGTTCTTC	CASSMTGKTNEQFF
.	TRBV28	TRBJ2-7	.	TGTGCCAGCAGTTTCGCGGTCTACGAGCAGTACTTC	CASSFAVYEQYF
.	TRBV3-1	TRBJ2-2	.	TGTGCCAGCAGCCGAGTTCCAAACACCGGGGAGCTGTTTTTT	CASSRVPNTGELFF
few	TRBV4-3	TRBJ1-2	.	TGCGCCAGCAGCCAAGTTCGGGGCGGGGGGAACTATGGCTACACCTTC	CASSQVRGGGNYGYTF
.	TRBV29-1	TRBJ2-5	.	TGCAGCGTTGTCCCCATGGAGGAAGAGACCCAGTACTTC	CSVVPMEEETQYF
.	TRBV7-2	TRBJ2-3	TRBD2	TGTGCCAGCAGCCGGACTAGAGCGAGCACAGATACGCAGTATTTT	CASSRTRASTDTQYF
.	TRBV10-3	TRBJ2-1	.	TGTGCCGTCAGTCTCCAGGCGTTTGAGCAGTTCTTC	CAVSLQAFEQFF
.	TRBV12-3/TRBV12-4	TRBJ1-2	TRBD1	TGTGCCAGCAGTTTAAGGGACAGATCGATTACGGGCGGCTACACCTTC	CASSLRDRSITGGYTF
few	TRBV29-1	TRBJ2-3	.	TGCAGCGTGCTCGACGGGGGGCGCACAGATACGCAGTATTTT	CSVLDGGRTDTQYF
once	TRBV20-1	TRBJ2-7	TRBD1	TGCAGTGCTACAGGGTTGGGACAGGGTTACGAGCAGTACTTC	CSATGLGQGYEQYF
many	TRBV6-1	TRBJ2-4	.	TGTGCCAGCAGTGGGATTAGAGACCGAGACAAAAACATTCAGTACTTC	CASSGIRDRDKNIQYF
.	TRBV29-1	TRBJ2-2	TRBD1	TGCAGCGCTGGGACAGGGTACACCGGGGAGCTGTTTTTT	CSAGTGYTGELFF
few	TRBV6-5	TRBJ2-1	.	TGTGCCAGCAGTTACTCCTGGAGAGACAATGAGCAGTTCTTC	CASSYSWRDNEQFF
few	TRBV9	TRBJ2-4	TRBD1	TGTGCCAGCAGCGCCGGACAGGCTCTAGGAGAGCAGTACTTC	CASSAGQALGEQYF
many	TRBV4-3	TRBJ2-2	.	TGCGCCAGCAGCCAGTCACAGCACACCGGGGAGCTGTTTTTT	CASSQSQHTGELFF
.	TRBV4-2	TRBJ1-5	TRBD1	TGTGCCAGCAGTCAACAGGGGGACCAGCCCCAGCATTTT	CASSQQGDQPQHF
few	TRBV29-1	TRBJ1-2	.	TGCAGCGTAGAGGACAGTCTCGACTATGGCTACACCTTC	CSVEDSLDYGYTF
.	TRBV15	TRBJ2-5	.	TGTGCCACCAGCAGAGATCGTGGGCTAGAGACCCAGTACTTC	CATSRDRGLETQYF
.	TRBV20-1	TRBJ1-6	TRBD1	TGCAGTGGTAGAGACAGGGGGGGCGGTTCACCCCTCCACTTT	CSGRDRGGGSPLHF
few	TRBV5-1	TRBJ1-6	.	TGCGCCAGCAGCCCAAGCAGGGAGAGCTCCTATAATTCACCCCTCCACTTT	CASSPSRESSYNSPLHF
.	TRBV5-1	TRBJ1-1	.	TGCGCCAGCAGCTTGGCCGGGGGGGTTGAAGTGCGTACTGAAGCTTTCTTT	CASSLAGGVEVRTEAFF
few	TRBV6-1	TRBJ2-7	TRBD1	TGTGCCAGCAGTGCGGGGACAGGGGCGGTCCACGAGCAGTACTTC	CASSAGTGAVHEQYF
.	TRBV7-2	TRBJ2-7	TRBD2	TGTGCCAGCCGCCGGGGGGGGGCCATCTCCTACGAGCAGTACTTC	CASRRGGAISYEQYF
many	TRBV6-5	TRBJ2-6	TRBD1	TGTGCCAGCAGTTACTCGCCAGGGGGCCTTTCTGGGGCCAACGTCCTGACTTTC	CASSYSPGGLSGANVLTF
.	TRBV7-8	TRBJ2-6	.	TGTGCCAGCAGCATCGACAGGCTACCTGGGGCCAACGTCCTGACTTTC	CASSIDRLPGANVLTF
few	TRBV6-2/TRBV6-3	TRBJ1-6	.	TGTGCCAGCAGTTACGATTCACCCCTCCACTTT	CASSYDSPLHF
.	TRBV27	TRBJ2-7	.	TGTGCCAGCAGTAGCCGGACAAGTAGCTCCTACGAGCAGTACTTC	CASSSRTSSSYEQYF
.	TRBV7-9	TRBJ2-5	TRBD2	TGTGCCAGCAGCGTAGCGCGGGGGGAAGAGACCCAGTACTTC	CASSVARGEETQYF
.	TRBV24-1	TRBJ2-1	.	TGTGCCACCAGTGATTCCGGACAGCTAAACAATGAGCAGTTCTTC	CATSDSGQLNNEQFF
.	TRBV29-1	TRBJ2-1	TRBD1	TGCAGCGTTTTGCTGACAGGGTACTACAATGAGCAGTTCTTC	CSVLLTGYYNEQFF
.	TRBV7-9	TRBJ1-2	.	TGTGCCAGCAGCTACGGCAGGGACTTGGGAGGCTACACCTTC	CASSYGRDLGGYTF
.	TRBV18	TRBJ2-5	.	TGTGCCAGCTCACCACCGGGAGCGGGTGGAGAGACCCAGTACTTC	CASSPPGAGGETQYF